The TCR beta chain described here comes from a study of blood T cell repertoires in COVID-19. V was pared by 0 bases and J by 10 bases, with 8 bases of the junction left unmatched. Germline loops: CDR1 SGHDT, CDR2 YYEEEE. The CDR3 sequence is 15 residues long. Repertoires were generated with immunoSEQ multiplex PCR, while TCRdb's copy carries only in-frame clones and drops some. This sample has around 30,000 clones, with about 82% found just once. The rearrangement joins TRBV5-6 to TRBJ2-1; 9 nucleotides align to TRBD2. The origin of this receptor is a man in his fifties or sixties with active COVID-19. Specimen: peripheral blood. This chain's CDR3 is CASSLGGTSQREQFF. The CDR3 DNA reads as TGTGCCAGCAGCTTGGGGGGGACTAGCCAACGAGAGCAGTTCTTC. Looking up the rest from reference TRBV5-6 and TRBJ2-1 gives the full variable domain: DAGVTQSPTHLIKTRGQQVTLRCSPKSGHDTVSWYQQALGQGPQFIFQYYEEEERQRGNFPDRFSGHQFPNYSSELNVNALLLGDSALYLCASSLGGTSQREQFFGPGTRLTVL.